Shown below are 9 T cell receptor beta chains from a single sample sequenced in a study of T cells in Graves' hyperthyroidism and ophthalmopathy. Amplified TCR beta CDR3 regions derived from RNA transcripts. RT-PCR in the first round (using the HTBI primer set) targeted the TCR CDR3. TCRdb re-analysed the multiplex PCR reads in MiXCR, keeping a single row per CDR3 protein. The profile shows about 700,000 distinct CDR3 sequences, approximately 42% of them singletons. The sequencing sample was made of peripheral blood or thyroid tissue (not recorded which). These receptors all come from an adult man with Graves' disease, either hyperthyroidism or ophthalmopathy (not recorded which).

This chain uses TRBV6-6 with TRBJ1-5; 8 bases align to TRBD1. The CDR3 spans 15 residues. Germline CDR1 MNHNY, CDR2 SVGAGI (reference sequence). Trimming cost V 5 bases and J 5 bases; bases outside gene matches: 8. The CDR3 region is CASSPGGQGHQPQHF. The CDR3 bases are TGTGCCAGCAGTCCTGGTGGACAGGGTCATCAGCCCCAGCATTTT.

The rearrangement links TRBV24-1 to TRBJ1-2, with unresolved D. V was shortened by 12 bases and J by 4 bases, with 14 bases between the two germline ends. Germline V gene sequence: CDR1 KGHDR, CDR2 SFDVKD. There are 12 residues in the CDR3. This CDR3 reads CAPSTALYGYTF. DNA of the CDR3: TGTGCCCCGTCGACTGCCCTCTATGGCTACACCTTC.

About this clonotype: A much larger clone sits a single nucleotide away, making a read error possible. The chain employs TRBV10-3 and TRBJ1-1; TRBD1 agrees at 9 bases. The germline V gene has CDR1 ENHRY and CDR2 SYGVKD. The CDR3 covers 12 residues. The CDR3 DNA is TGTGCCACAGACAGGGGGAACGCTGAAGCTTTCTTT. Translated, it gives CATDRGNAEAFF.

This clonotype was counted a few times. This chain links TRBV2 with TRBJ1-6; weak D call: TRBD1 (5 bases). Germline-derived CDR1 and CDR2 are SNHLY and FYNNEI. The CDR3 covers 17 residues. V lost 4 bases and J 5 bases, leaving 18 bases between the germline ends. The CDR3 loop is CASSAPEDREDNSPLHF. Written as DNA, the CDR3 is TGTGCCAGCAGTGCCCCCGAAGACAGAGAAGATAATTCACCCCTCCACTTT.

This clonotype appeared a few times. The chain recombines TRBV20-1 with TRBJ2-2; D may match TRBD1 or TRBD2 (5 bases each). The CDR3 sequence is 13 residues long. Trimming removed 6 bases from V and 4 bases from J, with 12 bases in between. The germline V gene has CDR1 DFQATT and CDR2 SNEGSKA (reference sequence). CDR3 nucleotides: TGCAGTGCGACTGGGGGAACCACCGGGGAGCTGTTTTTT. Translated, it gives CSATGGTTGELFF.

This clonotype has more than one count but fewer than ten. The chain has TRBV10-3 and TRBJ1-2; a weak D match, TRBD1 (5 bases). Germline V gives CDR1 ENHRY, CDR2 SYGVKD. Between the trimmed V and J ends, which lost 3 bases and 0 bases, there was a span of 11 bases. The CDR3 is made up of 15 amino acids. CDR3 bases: TGTGCCATCAGTGACTCGACAGAACCTAACTATGGCTACACCTTC. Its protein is CAISDSTEPNYGYTF.

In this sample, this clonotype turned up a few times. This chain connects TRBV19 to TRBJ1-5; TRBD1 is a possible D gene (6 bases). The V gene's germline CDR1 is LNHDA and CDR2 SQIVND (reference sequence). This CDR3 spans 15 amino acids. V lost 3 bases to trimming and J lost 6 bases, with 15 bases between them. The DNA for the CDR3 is TGTGCCAGTAGTATGGACAGCCCGGCGGCTCAGCCCCAGCATTTT. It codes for CASSMDSPAAQPQHF.

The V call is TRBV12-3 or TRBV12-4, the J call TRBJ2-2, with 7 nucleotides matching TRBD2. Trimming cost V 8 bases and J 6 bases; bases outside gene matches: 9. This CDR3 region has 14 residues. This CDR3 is CASADGGGAGELFF. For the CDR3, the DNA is TGTGCCAGCGCGGACGGTGGGGGGGCCGGGGAGCTGTTTTTT.

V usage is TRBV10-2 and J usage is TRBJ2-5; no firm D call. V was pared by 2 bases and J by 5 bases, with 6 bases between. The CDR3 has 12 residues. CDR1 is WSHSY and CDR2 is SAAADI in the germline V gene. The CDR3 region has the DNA TGCGCCAGCAGTGAGGACGATGAGACCCAGTACTTC. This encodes CASSEDDETQYF.